The sequence of this T cell receptor (beta chain) was determined in a study of cytomegalovirus exposure and HLA in healthy donors. For the study at large: The Caucasian-associated ancestry cluster contained roughly four fifths of the approximately 400 genotyped donors.

Nominal health characterized the donors when sampled, though unrecorded immune exposures were likely. Researchers ran the PCR with 60 Vbeta and 13 Jbeta primers. The assay was immunoSEQ multiplex PCR, and TCRdb's table has in-frame clones only and misses some. The data show around 130,000 clones, about 82% seen once. Study-wide results and caveats: The study recorded about 150 TCR beta chains that were cytomegalovirus-associated. Published work reported that the classifier diagnosed cytomegalovirus status with high specificity and sensitivity.

In regard to this clone: The antigen remains unidentified.

Trimming stripped 7 bases from V and 4 bases from J, with 14 bases between. Per the germline V gene, CDR1 is MNHNY and CDR2 is SVGAGI (reference sequence). The CDR3 is 14 residues long. The chain links TRBV6-6 to TRBJ1-5; no reliable D call. This clonotype originated in a man aged 30 to 45 in good health and CMV-seronegative. The sample taken for sequencing was PBMCs. DNA of the CDR3: TGTGCCAGCATTCCCGAGGCCACGAATCAGCCCCAGCATTTT. Translating gives CASIPEATNQPQHF.